The clone carrying this T cell receptor (beta chain) was detected a few times. Its antigen is as yet unknown. Sequencing libraries made from TCR beta cDNA carried unique molecular identifiers. TCRdb independently ran MiXCR on the PCR reads; one entry per CDR3 protein. The data hold hundreds of thousands of distinct CDR3 sequences, with about 27% observed a single time. The data were taken from a study of post-analysis software for immune sequencing data. The germline V gene has CDR1 SGDLS and CDR2 YYNGEE. Unmatched junction bases numbered 9, after V lost 2 bases and J lost 8 bases. The CDR3 covers 14 residues. General study findings and limits: Controls showed lower frequencies than patients for a few TRBV segments, and TRBV5-6, TRBV5-1 and TRBV20-1 were among these.

The source material was blood. The gene calls are TRBV9 and TRBJ1-2, with 7 bases fitting TRBD1. The receptor comes from a girl aged 5-17 years with multiple sclerosis. The chain's CDR3 is CASSVGQIIDGYTF. The DNA for the CDR3 is TGTGCCAGCAGCGTGGGACAGATTATTGACGGCTACACCTTC.